These 13 T cell receptor beta chains originate from one sample sequenced in a study of cytomegalovirus exposure and HLA in healthy donors. With 60 Vbeta and 13 Jbeta primers, the PCR was carried out. Sequencing used immunoSEQ multiplex PCR; TCRdb keeps in-frame clones, though not all of them. Among 160,000 or so clones, 70% to 85% were seen once, and the ten largest hold 1.4% to 1.5%. Sample: PBMCs. The receptors stem from a male donor in good health and CMV-seronegative.

The sample holds one count of this clone. The rearrangement uses TRBV11-1 and TRBJ2-7, with 10 bases fitting TRBD2. After removal of 5 bases from V and 0 bases from J, the junction contained 7 bases not matched to a gene. The CDR3 is 16 residues long. Germline lookup yields CDR1 SGHAT and CDR2 FQDESV (reference sequence). The CDR3 loop is CASSPPASGSSYEQYF. DNA for the CDR3: TGTGCCAGCAGCCCACCGGCTAGCGGGAGCTCCTACGAGCAGTACTTC. Looking up the rest from reference TRBV11-1 and TRBJ2-7 gives the full variable domain: EAEVAQSPRYKITEKSQAVAFWCDPISGHATLYWYRQILGQGPELLVQFQDESVVDDSQLPKDRFSAERLKGVDSTLKIQPAELGDSAMYLCASSPPASGSSYEQYFGPGTRLTVT.

The rearrangement links TRBV28 to TRBJ2-7, with a weak D call TRBD2 (5 bases). The CDR3 loop spans 15 amino acids. Germline V gives CDR1 MDHEN, CDR2 SYDVKM. The V end lost 5 bases, the J end lost 2 bases, and 16 bases lay between the germline ends. DNA of the CDR3: TGTGCCAGCAGTCCACCTGGCGGGTCTACCTACGAGCAGTACTTC. Amino acid sequence: CASSPPGGSTYEQYF. The full variable domain, rest sourced from reference TRBV28 and TRBJ2-7, is DVKVTQSSRYLVKRTGEKVFLECVQDMDHENMFWYRQDPGLGLRLIYFSYDVKMKEKGDIPEGYSVSREKKERFSLILESASTNQTSMYLCASSPPGGSTYEQYFGPGTRLTVT.

The rearrangement uses TRBV6-5 and TRBJ2-1, with D possibly matching TRBD2 (6 bases). Germline V gene sequence: CDR1 MNHEY, CDR2 SVGAGI. This CDR3 has 14 amino acids. Trimming took 6 bases from V and 0 from J, leaving 9 bases between them. The CDR3 region has the DNA TGTGCCAGCAGCCAGACTAGCTCCTACAATGAGCAGTTCTTC. Its protein product is CASSQTSSYNEQFF.

The chain carries TRBV9 and TRBJ1-3; D remains unclear. The germline V gene has CDR1 SGDLS and CDR2 YYNGEE. CDR3 size: 14 residues. Between the trimmed V and J ends, which lost 5 bases and 4 bases, there was a span of 13 bases. The chain's CDR3 is CASRGSSEGNTIYF. CDR3 coding DNA: TGTGCCAGCAGGGGTTCCTCGGAGGGAAACACCATATATTTT.

Concerning this clone: Its ends do not fully match the called genes, so a read error is possible. This chain links TRBV7-2 with TRBJ2-4, with a tentative D call TRBD1 (5 bases). Germline loops: CDR1 SGHTA, CDR2 FQGNSA. The CDR3 consists of 14 residues. CDR3 residues: CASSLGGAVNSQYF. The CDR3 DNA reads as TGTGCCAGCAGCTTAGGGGGCGCGGTGAACAGTCAGTACTTC.

The rearrangement links TRBV4-2 to TRBJ1-5; tentative D call: TRBD1 (5 bases). Germline values: CDR1 LGHNA, CDR2 YNFKEQ. The CDR3 has 15 residues. Trimming cost V 2 bases and J 4 bases, with 12 bases left between them. The CDR3 bases are TGTGCCAGCAGCCAAACCGGACAAGGGAATCAGCCCCAGCATTTT. Protein sequence: CASSQTGQGNQPQHF.

This chain joins TRBV7-2 and TRBJ1-2; 9 bases line up with TRBD1. The CDR3 has 15 residues. The J segment lost 5 bases and the V segment lost 4 bases, leaving 8 bases of the junction unmatched. Looked up from germline, CDR1 is SGHTA and CDR2 is FQGNSA. The CDR3 spells CASSSAGTGLYGYTF. DNA for the CDR3: TGTGCCAGCAGCTCAGCCGGGACAGGGCTTTATGGCTACACCTTC. Full variable domain (remainder filled in from reference TRBV7-2 and TRBJ1-2): GAGVSQSPSNKVTEKGKDVELRCDPISGHTALYWYRQSLGQGLEFLIYFQGNSAPDKSGLPSDRFSAERTGGSVSTLTIQRTQQEDSAVYLCASSSAGTGLYGYTFGSGTRLTVV.

This rearrangement joins TRBV5-1 to TRBJ1-1; tentative D call: TRBD1 (5 bases). Germline CDR1 reads SGHRS; CDR2 reads YFSETQ. CDR3 length equals 14 residues. V gave up 0 bases and J gave up 4 bases, with 10 bases separating them. CDR3 region: CASSLELQGTEAFF. DNA for the CDR3: TGCGCCAGCAGCTTGGAATTGCAGGGCACTGAAGCTTTCTTT.

The V and J genes are TRBV6-5 and TRBJ1-1; tentatively, D is TRBD1 (6 bases). CDR3 length: 13 residues. V was cut by 6 bases and J by 7 bases, with 15 bases left in between. Germline V lookup: CDR1 MNHEY, CDR2 SVGAGI. The CDR3 reads CASRNGGAGEAFF. The CDR3 DNA is TGTGCCAGCAGGAACGGGGGGGCTGGTGAAGCTTTCTTT.

The rearrangement uses TRBV2 and TRBJ2-7; D might be TRBD1 (6 bases). V was clipped by 4 bases and J by 2 bases, with 18 bases between them. The CDR3 spans 16 residues. CDR1 SNHLY and CDR2 FYNNEI come from the germline V gene. In DNA, the CDR3 is TGTGCCAGCAGTGCCCTCAAACCGGGACAAGCCTACGAGCAGTACTTC. It yields the protein CASSALKPGQAYEQYF.

V is TRBV28 and J is TRBJ2-2, with 8 bases identical to TRBD2. Germline V CDR1 and CDR2: MDHEN, SYDVKM. V lost 1 base and J lost 8; bases outside the gene matches: 9. The CDR3 runs to 16 residues. The chain's CDR3 is CASSLSLLAGRGELFF. CDR3 nucleotide sequence: TGTGCCAGCAGTTTATCCCTTTTAGCGGGACGGGGGGAGCTGTTTTTT.

The rearrangement uses TRBV9 and TRBJ2-2; D call uncertain. The germline V gene encodes CDR1 SGDLS and CDR2 YYNGEE. Deletions cut 1 base from V and 5 bases from J, with 6 bases between. The CDR3 sequence is 13 residues long. CDR3 residues: CASSVNPTGELFF. The CDR3 region has the DNA TGTGCCAGCAGCGTAAATCCTACCGGGGAGCTGTTTTTT.

The gene calls are TRBV20-1 and TRBJ1-1, with D perhaps matching TRBD1 (6 bases). This CDR3 has 11 amino acids. Germline-derived CDR1 and CDR2 are DFQATT and SNEGSKA (reference sequence). Trimming took 4 bases from V and 5 from J, leaving 8 bases between them. The CDR3 region has the DNA TGCAGTGCTAATCAGGGGACTGAAGCTTTCTTT. Translating it yields CSANQGTEAFF.